This T cell receptor (beta chain) was sequenced for a study of spatial heterogeneity in lung cancer. At the level of the study: Sequence detection consistently recorded a greater number of beta-chain than alpha-chain sequences.

Time point in this sample: sample taken at primary tumor resection. From tumor, nontumor lung or frozen PBMC, whole RNA was taken unsorted for sequencing. This clonotype is deemed medium-sized. Its antigen is not identified. Study-wide results and limits: Counts that tracked tumor mutation counts were those of expanded intratumoral alpha and beta TCRs.

TCRdb re-called the 5' RACE reads through MiXCR, storing one row per CDR3 protein. Among some 4,700 distinct CDR3 sequences listed, over 3.5% were seen once. The sequence came from a female donor with early-stage non-small cell lung cancer. This specimen was lung tumor tissue, taken at surgery.

The CDR3 DNA reads as TGTGCCAGCAGCTTAGACAGGGACAATGAGCAGTTCTTC. Amino acid sequence: CASSLDRDNEQFF. The rearrangement uses TRBV11-2 and TRBJ2-1, with a tentative D call TRBD1 (5 bases). Germline CDR1 is SGHAT and CDR2 is FQNNGV. Trimming left V 0 bases short and J 5 bases short, with 5 bases between. The CDR3 runs 13 residues.